This TCR beta chain came from a study of PD-L1 blockade in urothelial cancer. Study as a whole: Bladder-origin urothelial cancer in males described most of the roughly 30 patients. Blood was evaluated 3 weeks (second dose) and 6 weeks after therapy began. Blood samples contained a median about 140,000 T cells.

CDR3 length: 15 residues. As to time point: peripheral blood 6 weeks after treatment start. TCRdb keeps only in-frame clones here, not all; method: immunoSEQ multiplex PCR. Among under 50,000 clones listed, around 88% were seen once. The TCR originated in a man aged 60-69 years with urothelial cancer. The sample here was PBMCs, taken around atezolizumab (anti-PD-L1) treatment. This sequence joins TRBV21-1 and TRBJ2-7; the D segment call TRBD1 is taken from the table without a DNA check. TRBV21-1 is shown as a pseudogene. CDR3 in DNA: TGTGCCAGCAGCAATAGACAGGGGGCGAGCTACGAGCAGTACTTC. This gives the protein CASSNRQGASYEQYF.